These T cell receptor beta chains were read from a single sample in a study of blood T cell dynamics during melanoma immunotherapy. The method was immunoSEQ multiplex PCR; TCRdb's version includes in-frame clones alone and lacks a portion of them. Of approximately 11,000 clones listed, roughly 86% are singletons. Sample: blood, taken from a patient treated with checkpoint blockade. These receptors all come from a human donor with melanoma. Both conserved end residues are part of each CDR3. The D gene is left open where the match is weak. Clone size, where shown, is once, few, many, or a class for clones that have expanded.

D gene: TRBD1
V gene: TRBV7-3
J gene: TRBJ1-2
clone size: -
CDR3 protein: CASTIDRVGGYTF
CDR3 DNA: TGTGCCAGCACCATCGACAGGGTCGGTGGCTACACCTTC

D gene: -
V gene: TRBV7-2
J gene: TRBJ1-5
clone size: -
CDR3 protein: CASSPDGSGQPQHF
CDR3 DNA: TGTGCCAGCAGCCCGGACGGTTCGGGGCAGCCCCAGCATTTT

D gene: -
V gene: TRBV10-1
J gene: TRBJ1-5
clone size: -
CDR3 protein: CASSQQGQPQHF
CDR3 DNA: TGCGCCAGCAGTCAACAGGGACAGCCCCAGCATTTT

D gene: TRBD1
V gene: TRBV5-1
J gene: TRBJ1-6
clone size: -
CDR3 protein: CASSSLEGANSPLHF
CDR3 DNA: TGCGCCAGCAGCTCACTGGAGGGGGCGAATTCACCCCTCCACTTT

D gene: -
V gene: TRBV7-2
J gene: TRBJ1-1
clone size: -
CDR3 protein: CASSDSPANTEAFF
CDR3 DNA: TGTGCCAGCAGCGATTCCCCGGCCAACACTGAAGCTTTCTTT

D gene: -
V gene: TRBV10-1
J gene: TRBJ2-7
clone size: -
CDR3 protein: CASRGTFHTPLEQYF
CDR3 DNA: TGCGCCAGCAGGGGGACTTTCCACACCCCTCTCGAGCAGTACTTC

D gene: TRBD1
V gene: TRBV4-2
J gene: TRBJ1-2
clone size: -
CDR3 protein: CASSPSSYRGSYGYTF
CDR3 DNA: TGTGCCAGCAGCCCCAGTTCGTACAGGGGGAGCTATGGCTACACCTTC

D gene: -
V gene: TRBV10-3
J gene: TRBJ2-5
clone size: -
CDR3 protein: CAISESREETQYF
CDR3 DNA: TGTGCCATCAGTGAGTCGCGGGAAGAGACCCAGTACTTC

D gene: TRBD2
V gene: TRBV5-4
J gene: TRBJ2-3
clone size: -
CDR3 protein: CASSLKLAGVTDTQYF
CDR3 DNA: TGTGCCAGCAGCTTGAAGCTAGCGGGGGTCACAGATACGCAGTATTTT

D gene: TRBD1
V gene: TRBV9
J gene: TRBJ1-6
clone size: once
CDR3 protein: CASRPQGDNSPLHF
CDR3 DNA: TGTGCCAGCAGACCCCAGGGGGACAATTCACCCCTCCACTTT

D gene: -
V gene: TRBV7-6
J gene: TRBJ2-7
clone size: -
CDR3 protein: CASSPRDNAYEQYF
CDR3 DNA: TGTGCCAGCAGCCCACGGGACAATGCCTACGAGCAGTACTTC

D gene: -
V gene: TRBV27
J gene: TRBJ2-2
clone size: -
CDR3 protein: CASSLSSPGELFF
CDR3 DNA: TGTGCCAGCAGTTTGTCCAGCCCCGGGGAGCTGTTTTTT

D gene: -
V gene: TRBV5-4
J gene: TRBJ2-3
clone size: -
CDR3 protein: CASSPVGVSTDTQYF
CDR3 DNA: TGTGCCAGCAGCCCCGTGGGGGTCAGCACAGATACGCAGTATTTT

D gene: -
V gene: TRBV7-2
J gene: TRBJ1-2
clone size: -
CDR3 protein: CASSLDNNYGYTF
CDR3 DNA: TGTGCCAGCAGCTTAGACAATAACTATGGCTACACCTTC

D gene: -
V gene: TRBV7-8
J gene: TRBJ2-7
clone size: -
CDR3 protein: CASSSGRGSYEQYF
CDR3 DNA: TGTGCCAGCAGTTCGGGACGGGGTTCCTACGAGCAGTACTTC

D gene: -
V gene: TRBV6-1
J gene: TRBJ1-1
clone size: -
CDR3 protein: CASSEAGVGGRNTEAFF
CDR3 DNA: TGTGCCAGCAGTGAAGCGGGGGTCGGGGGTCGTAACACTGAAGCTTTCTTT

D gene: TRBD1
V gene: TRBV4-3
J gene: TRBJ2-7
clone size: -
CDR3 protein: CASSQGQGTWYEQYF
CDR3 DNA: TGCGCCAGCAGCCAAGGACAGGGGACTTGGTACGAGCAGTACTTC

D gene: TRBD2
V gene: TRBV19
J gene: TRBJ2-5
clone size: -
CDR3 protein: CASSTQRGPQETQYF
CDR3 DNA: TGTGCCAGTAGTACACAGCGGGGCCCCCAAGAGACCCAGTACTTC

D gene: -
V gene: TRBV7-2
J gene: TRBJ2-3
clone size: once
CDR3 protein: CASSPRRLTNPTDTQYF
CDR3 DNA: TGTGCCAGCAGCCCAAGGCGGCTTACCAATCCCACAGATACGCAGTATTTT

D gene: -
V gene: TRBV6-1
J gene: TRBJ1-1
clone size: -
CDR3 protein: CASSASTVGSTEAFF
CDR3 DNA: TGTGCCAGCAGTGCATCGACAGTGGGGAGCACTGAAGCTTTCTTT

D gene: -
V gene: TRBV7-9
J gene: TRBJ1-4
clone size: -
CDR3 protein: CASSLAVLGGEKLFF
CDR3 DNA: TGTGCCAGCAGCTTAGCAGTCTTGGGAGGTGAAAAACTGTTTTTT

D gene: -
V gene: TRBV6-1
J gene: TRBJ2-1
clone size: -
CDR3 protein: CASTESSYNEQFF
CDR3 DNA: TGTGCCAGTACAGAGAGCTCCTACAATGAGCAGTTCTTC

D gene: TRBD2
V gene: TRBV28
J gene: TRBJ2-5
clone size: -
CDR3 protein: CASSQTSITSGDYQETQYF
CDR3 DNA: TGTGCCAGCAGTCAGACCTCGATAACTAGCGGGGACTACCAAGAGACCCAGTACTTC

D gene: -
V gene: TRBV7-2
J gene: TRBJ2-5
clone size: -
CDR3 protein: CASSTERETQYF
CDR3 DNA: TGTGCCAGCAGTACAGAGAGGGAGACCCAGTACTTC

D gene: -
V gene: TRBV7-9
J gene: TRBJ1-6
clone size: few
CDR3 protein: CASSRIGGSSYNSPLHF
CDR3 DNA: TGTGCCAGCAGTAGAATTGGGGGTAGCTCCTATAATTCACCCCTCCACTTT

D gene: TRBD2
V gene: TRBV7-9
J gene: TRBJ2-5
clone size: -
CDR3 protein: CASSLGGGRETQYF
CDR3 DNA: TGTGCCAGCAGCTTAGGCGGGGGGCGAGAGACCCAGTACTTC

D gene: -
V gene: TRBV4-1
J gene: TRBJ2-3
clone size: -
CDR3 protein: CASSQTLGGGGRDTQYF
CDR3 DNA: TGCGCCAGCAGCCAGACTCTAGGAGGGGGAGGGAGAGATACGCAGTATTTT

D gene: TRBD2
V gene: TRBV7-8
J gene: TRBJ2-1
clone size: -
CDR3 protein: CASSLGLAGGKIPENEQFF
CDR3 DNA: TGTGCCAGCAGCTTAGGACTAGCGGGAGGGAAGATACCGGAAAATGAGCAGTTCTTC

D gene: -
V gene: TRBV7-3
J gene: TRBJ2-3
clone size: -
CDR3 protein: CASSLTGGGMDTQYF
CDR3 DNA: TGTGCCAGCAGCTTAACAGGGGGCGGGATGGATACGCAGTATTTT

D gene: -
V gene: TRBV5-5
J gene: TRBJ1-3
clone size: -
CDR3 protein: CASSFFSTWKVTIYF
CDR3 DNA: TGTGCCAGCAGCTTTTTCTCGACGTGGAAGGTCACCATATATTTT

D gene: TRBD2
V gene: TRBV18
J gene: TRBJ2-7
clone size: -
CDR3 protein: CASSPGGGAYEQYF
CDR3 DNA: TGTGCCAGCTCACCAGGCGGGGGGGCCTACGAGCAGTACTTC

D gene: -
V gene: TRBV5-4
J gene: TRBJ1-1
clone size: -
CDR3 protein: CASSLDVNRVSEAFF
CDR3 DNA: TGTGCCAGCAGCTTGGACGTTAACAGGGTCTCTGAAGCTTTCTTT

D gene: TRBD1
V gene: TRBV28
J gene: TRBJ1-5
clone size: -
CDR3 protein: CASSSYRGLASGQPQHF
CDR3 DNA: TGTGCCAGCAGTTCGTACAGGGGTTTGGCCTCCGGGCAGCCCCAGCATTTT

D gene: -
V gene: TRBV7-9
J gene: TRBJ2-5
clone size: -
CDR3 protein: CASSLAMSIQETQYF
CDR3 DNA: TGTGCCAGCAGCTTAGCGATGAGTATCCAAGAGACCCAGTACTTC

D gene: -
V gene: TRBV21-1
J gene: TRBJ2-5
clone size: -
CDR3 protein: CASSHPGQGWETQYF
CDR3 DNA: TGTGCCAGCAGCCACCCGGGACAGGGGTGGGAGACCCAGTACTTC

D gene: TRBD1
V gene: TRBV18
J gene: TRBJ1-4
clone size: -
CDR3 protein: CASSPRDRSNEKLFF
CDR3 DNA: TGTGCCAGCTCACCGCGGGACAGATCCAATGAAAAACTGTTTTTT

D gene: -
V gene: TRBV9
J gene: TRBJ1-2
clone size: -
CDR3 protein: CASSGTRGGYGYTF
CDR3 DNA: TGTGCCAGCAGCGGGACCCGAGGGGGCTATGGCTACACCTTC

D gene: -
V gene: TRBV7-3
J gene: TRBJ1-5
clone size: -
CDR3 protein: CASLGREGFYGNQPQHF
CDR3 DNA: TGTGCCAGCCTGGGGAGGGAGGGTTTTTATGGCAATCAGCCCCAGCATTTT

D gene: TRBD1
V gene: TRBV4-1
J gene: TRBJ1-4
clone size: -
CDR3 protein: CASSPTGATNEKLFF
CDR3 DNA: TGCGCCAGCAGCCCCACAGGGGCAACTAATGAAAAACTGTTTTTT

D gene: TRBD1
V gene: TRBV25-1
J gene: TRBJ1-2
clone size: -
CDR3 protein: CASSEYGGQGRSYGYTF
CDR3 DNA: TGTGCCAGCAGTGAATATGGGGGACAGGGCAGAAGCTATGGCTACACCTTC

D gene: -
V gene: TRBV14
J gene: TRBJ1-2
clone size: -
CDR3 protein: CASSQDLRGLGYGYTF
CDR3 DNA: TGTGCCAGCAGCCAAGATCTGAGGGGCCTGGGTTATGGCTACACCTTC

D gene: -
V gene: TRBV4-3
J gene: TRBJ2-7
clone size: -
CDR3 protein: CASSQDIGPYEQYF
CDR3 DNA: TGCGCCAGCAGCCAAGATATCGGCCCCTACGAGCAGTACTTC